The 27 T cell receptor beta chains reported below all come from one sample, sequenced in a study of blood T cell repertoires in COVID-19. Method: immunoSEQ multiplex PCR; TCRdb's copy keeps in-frame clones and lacks some. The sample comprises 130,000 to 150,000 clones, roughly 85% of which are singletons, and around 8% rests with the top ten. Specimen: peripheral blood. These TCRs come from a woman aged 60-75 years with COVID-19, enrolled during active disease.

This chain uses TRBV29-1 with TRBJ1-1, with D tentatively TRBD1 (5 bases). V lost 1 base and J lost 6, with 12 bases in between. CDR3 length: 13 amino acids. Germline values: CDR1 SQVTM, CDR2 ANQGSEA. Here the CDR3 DNA reads TGCAGCGTTGAAGTGGGCAGGGCCCCTGAAGCTTTCTTT. It yields the protein CSVEVGRAPEAFF.

V is TRBV6-5 and J is TRBJ2-4, with 10 bases fitting TRBD2. The germline V gene has CDR1 MNHEY and CDR2 SVGAGI. CDR3 length: 15 amino acids. J lost 6 bases, V lost 0 bases, and 2 bases had no gene match. Here the CDR3 DNA reads TGTGCCAGCAGTTACTCTCCTAGCGGGGGAAACATTCAGTACTTC. Translating gives CASSYSPSGGNIQYF.

The rearrangement links TRBV7-9 to TRBJ1-1, with a possible D match to TRBD1 (5 bases). Trimming removed 2 bases from V and 3 bases from J, with 13 bases in between. This CDR3 comprises 15 residues. The germline V gene encodes CDR1 SEHNR and CDR2 FQNEAQ (reference sequence). CDR3 bases: TGTGCCAGCAGCTTACTAGAAGAAGGGGACACTGAAGCTTTCTTT. It yields the protein CASSLLEEGDTEAFF.

The chain has TRBV5-8 and TRBJ2-7; TRBD1 might be the D (6 bases). Germline assignment: CDR1 SGHTS and CDR2 YDEGEE. The CDR3 sequence is 13 residues long. V lost 2 bases to trimming and J lost 3 bases, with 9 bases between them. The CDR3 loop reads CASSFHRDYEQYF. The CDR3 nucleotides are TGTGCCAGCAGCTTCCACAGGGACTACGAGCAGTACTTC.

The rearrangement joins TRBV12-3 or TRBV12-4 to TRBJ1-2; the D gene is possibly TRBD1 (5 bases). Trimming stripped 3 bases from V and 3 bases from J, with 8 bases between. CDR3 size: 13 residues. CDR3 in amino acids: CASSLGRDYGYTF. The DNA of the CDR3 is TGTGCCAGCAGTTTGGGCAGGGACTATGGCTACACCTTC.

The CDR3 DNA follows: TGTGCCATCAGTGAGGGGACAGGGAGTCAGCCCCAGCATTTT. Its protein is CAISEGTGSQPQHF. V usage is TRBV10-3 and J usage is TRBJ1-5; TRBD1 matches at 9 bases. CDR3 length: 14 amino acids. With 2 bases clipped from V and 6 bases from J, the junction kept 2 bases outside the gene matches. The germline V gene has CDR1 ENHRY and CDR2 SYGVKD.

This clone was seen once. The rearrangement joins TRBV18 to TRBJ1-2; a weak D match, TRBD1 (5 bases). The V end was cut by 6 bases, the J end by 3 bases, with 11 bases between. CDR1 and CDR2 from the germline V gene are KGHSH and LQKENI. The CDR3 is made up of 13 amino acids. CDR3: CASSMGEDYGYTF. CDR3 DNA: TGTGCCAGCTCTATGGGGGAGGACTATGGCTACACCTTC.

Here the CDR3 reads CASSMGRRDTEAFF. CDR3 coding DNA: TGTGCCAGTAGTATGGGCAGGAGGGACACTGAAGCTTTCTTT. The V and J genes are TRBV19 and TRBJ1-1; D is unresolved. V was trimmed by 3 bases and J by 3 bases, leaving 11 bases between them. CDR1 LNHDA and CDR2 SQIVND come from the germline V gene (reference sequence). The CDR3 runs to 14 residues.

The chain couples TRBV18 to TRBJ2-7; D gene unclear. Germline V CDR1 and CDR2: KGHSH, LQKENI. The CDR3 consists of 14 residues. V lost 3 bases and J lost 1, with 10 bases in between. In DNA form, the CDR3 reads TGTGCCAGCTCACCTAGCCGGCCTTCCTACGAGCAGTACTTC. Protein: CASSPSRPSYEQYF. The whole variable domain, remainder taken from reference TRBV18 and TRBJ2-7, is NAGVMQNPRHLVRRRGQEARLRCSPMKGHSHVYWYRQLPEEGLKFMVYLQKENIIDESGMPKERFSAEFPKEGPSILRIQQVVRGDSAAYFCASSPSRPSYEQYFGPGTRLTVT.

This chain connects TRBV20-1 to TRBJ2-3, with TRBD2 matching over 10 bases. This CDR3 is 16 amino acids long. Germline CDR1 is DFQATT and CDR2 is SNEGSKA (reference sequence). V lost 3 bases, J lost 0 bases, and 6 bases stayed unmatched. The CDR3 region has the DNA TGCAGTGCTAGTAGCGGGGGGTATGTAAGCACAGATACGCAGTATTTT. This encodes CSASSGGYVSTDTQYF.

The chain uses TRBV15 and TRBJ2-1; 8 positions agree with TRBD2. Germline V lookup: CDR1 LNHNV, CDR2 YYDKDF (reference sequence). This CDR3 comprises 16 residues. Trimming took 0 bases from V and 6 from J; bases not matched to a gene: 7. The CDR3 is CATSRDVAGLANEQFF. CDR3 DNA: TGTGCCACCAGCAGAGATGTAGCGGGGTTAGCCAATGAGCAGTTCTTC.

V is TRBV11-2 and J is TRBJ1-1; weak D call: TRBD1 (5 bases). Germline CDR1 is SGHAT and CDR2 is FQNNGV. V lost 2 bases and J lost 6, with 16 bases in between. This CDR3 is built from 15 residues. The CDR3 is CASSLSGAGEAEAFF. Written as DNA, the CDR3 is TGTGCCAGCAGCTTAAGTGGGGCGGGAGAGGCTGAAGCTTTCTTT.

The chain carries TRBV11-2 and TRBJ1-4, with 7 bases identical to TRBD1. The V segment lost 0 bases and the J segment 3 bases; nucleotides outside the gene matches: 7. CDR3 length equals 17 residues. Germline values: CDR1 SGHAT, CDR2 FQNNGV. The CDR3 reads CASSLDRQGRANEKLFF. CDR3 DNA: TGTGCCAGCAGCTTAGACCGACAGGGCAGGGCTAATGAAAAACTGTTTTTT.

The rearrangement joins TRBV7-2 to TRBJ2-5; no definite D call. Trimming left V 1 base short and J 3 bases short, with 6 bases between. This CDR3 region has 13 residues. The germline CDR1 and CDR2 sequences are SGHTA and FQGNSA. The CDR3 loop is CASSLVSKETQYF. As DNA, the CDR3 is TGTGCCAGCAGCTTAGTGTCAAAAGAGACCCAGTACTTC.

The chain employs TRBV14 and TRBJ1-4, with TRBD1 as a possible D gene (5 bases). The germline V gene encodes CDR1 SGHDN and CDR2 FVKESK. CDR3 length: 15 amino acids. Trimming cost V 0 bases and J 7 bases, with 12 bases left between them. CDR3 DNA sequence: TGTGCCAGCAGCCAAGAATGGGGGGTTACTGAAAAACTGTTTTTT. It specifies CASSQEWGVTEKLFF. The whole variable domain, remainder taken from reference TRBV14 and TRBJ1-4, is EAGVTQFPSHSVIEKGQTVTLRCDPISGHDNLYWYRRVMGKEIKFLLHFVKESKQDESGMPNNRFLAERTGGTYSTLKVQPAELEDSGVYFCASSQEWGVTEKLFFGSGTQLSVL.

This clone was counted a few times. The chain employs TRBV7-9 and TRBJ1-5, with TRBD1 matching over 8 bases. Germline V lookup: CDR1 SEHNR, CDR2 FQNEAQ (reference sequence). The CDR3 contains 16 residues. J gave up 6 bases and V 5 bases, and 12 bases lay outside the gene matches. This chain's CDR3 is CASSLYGQGFAQPQHF. DNA for the CDR3: TGTGCCAGCAGCCTCTATGGACAGGGATTTGCTCAGCCCCAGCATTTT.

There are a few counts of this clone. V gene TRBV4-2 combines with J gene TRBJ2-7; 14 nucleotides line up with TRBD2. After removal of 1 base from V and 1 base from J, the junction contained 9 bases not matched to a gene. Germline V gene data show CDR1 as LGHNA and CDR2 as YNFKEQ. The CDR3 covers 19 residues. CDR3 protein: CASSQGLAGGPVISYEQYF. The CDR3 DNA reads TGTGCCAGCAGCCAAGGACTAGCGGGGGGGCCTGTAATATCCTACGAGCAGTACTTC.

The rearrangement joins TRBV6-5 to TRBJ1-2, with 7 bases matching TRBD1. The trim removed 10 bases at V and 2 bases at J, leaving 4 bases unmatched. Looked up from germline, CDR1 is MNHEY and CDR2 is SVGAGI. The CDR3 runs 12 residues. The CDR3 region is CANKGQNYGYTF. In DNA, the CDR3 is TGTGCCAACAAGGGACAGAACTATGGCTACACCTTC.

The genes are TRBV2 and TRBJ2-1, with 11 bases lining up with TRBD2. Per the germline V gene, CDR1 is SNHLY and CDR2 is FYNNEI. The V gene end was trimmed by 3 bases and the J gene end by 2 bases; junction bases not matched to a gene: 6. The CDR3 has 17 residues. The CDR3 DNA is TGTGCCAGCAGTGACTTGGCTAGCGGGGGGACCTACAATGAGCAGTTCTTC. It yields the protein CASSDLASGGTYNEQFF.

The chain combines TRBV12-5 with TRBJ2-1; possible D gene TRBD2, 6 bases. The CDR3 length is 15 residues. The germline V and J ends were trimmed by 1 base and 3 bases, with 10 bases remaining between them. Germline V lookup: CDR1 LGHNT, CDR2 FRNRAP. This CDR3 is CASGLAHGGYNEQFF. DNA of the CDR3: TGTGCTAGTGGTTTGGCTCACGGGGGCTACAATGAGCAGTTCTTC.

This chain uses TRBV4-1 with TRBJ2-2; 9 nucleotides match TRBD2. This CDR3 comprises 18 residues. V was clipped by 0 bases and J by 0 bases; unmatched bases: 5. From germline, CDR1 is MGHRA and CDR2 YSYEKL. CDR3 sequence (DNA): TGCGCCAGCAGCCAAGAGGCTAGCGGGGCAGCGAACACCGGGGAGCTGTTTTTT. Protein: CASSQEASGAANTGELFF.

Comment on this clone: A read error may produce the germline difference seen at one junction end. This chain connects TRBV5-6 to TRBJ2-3; tentative D call: TRBD2 (7 bases). Germline values: CDR1 SGHDT, CDR2 YYEEEE. The CDR3 has 12 amino acids. The CDR3 is CTSPGWAGAQYF. The CDR3 DNA reads as TGCACCAGCCCCGGTTGGGCGGGGGCCCAGTATTTT.

J is TRBJ2-2 and V is TRBV5-1; 7 bases are shared with TRBD1. The CDR3 runs to 14 residues. V lost 4 bases and J lost 3; bases outside the gene matches: 3. Per germline, CDR1 SGHRS and CDR2 YFSETQ. The CDR3 DNA reads as TGCGCCAGCAGCACTACAGGGGACACCGGGGAGCTGTTTTTT. Its translation: CASSTTGDTGELFF.

This clone has only one observation. This chain links TRBV5-8 with TRBJ1-2; a weak D match, TRBD1 (5 bases). CDR1 SGHTS and CDR2 YDEGEE come from the germline V gene. With 2 bases removed from V and 4 bases from J, the gap between germline ends came to 9 bases. This CDR3 spans 13 amino acids. The CDR3 DNA reads TGTGCCAGCAGCTTAGGGGCGGCCTATGGCTACACCTTC. It is translated as CASSLGAAYGYTF.

The chain carries TRBV5-1 and TRBJ1-1; 7 bases align to TRBD1. The CDR3 runs 15 residues. The germline V gene encodes CDR1 SGHRS and CDR2 YFSETQ. The ends lost 2 bases at V and 10 bases at J; junction bases unmatched: 14. The CDR3 loop is CASSFQNDRDDRAFF. For the CDR3, the DNA is TGCGCCAGCAGCTTTCAAAACGACAGGGACGATAGAGCTTTCTTT.

The chain joins TRBV11-2 to TRBJ1-2, with 7 nucleotides matching TRBD1. Germline V gene data show CDR1 as SGHAT and CDR2 as FQNNGV. The CDR3 runs 15 residues. With V trimmed by 5 bases and J by 5 bases, 11 bases remained unmatched. Here the CDR3 reads CASSIRQGPLYGYTF. DNA of the CDR3: TGTGCCAGCAGCATCCGACAGGGTCCCCTATATGGCTACACCTTC.

The V call is TRBV7-9, the J call TRBJ1-2; 10 bases map to TRBD1. The CDR3 has 16 amino acids. V was clipped by 4 bases and J by 5 bases; unmatched bases: 10. The germline CDR1 and CDR2 sequences are SEHNR and FQNEAQ (reference sequence). CDR3 in amino acids: CASSSKDRGTKYGYTF. DNA for the CDR3: TGTGCCAGCAGCTCAAAGGACAGGGGGACGAAGTATGGCTACACCTTC.